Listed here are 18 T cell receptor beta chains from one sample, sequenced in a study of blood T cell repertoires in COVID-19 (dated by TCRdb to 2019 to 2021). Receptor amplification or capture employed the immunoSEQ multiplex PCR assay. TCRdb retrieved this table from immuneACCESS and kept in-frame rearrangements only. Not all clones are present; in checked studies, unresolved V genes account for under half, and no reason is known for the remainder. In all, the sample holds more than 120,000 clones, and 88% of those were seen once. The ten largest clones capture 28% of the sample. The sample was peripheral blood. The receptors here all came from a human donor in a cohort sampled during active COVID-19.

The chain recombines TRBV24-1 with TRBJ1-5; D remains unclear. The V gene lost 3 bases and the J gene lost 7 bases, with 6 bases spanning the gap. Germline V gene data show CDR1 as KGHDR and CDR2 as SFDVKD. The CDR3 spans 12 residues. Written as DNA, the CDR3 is TGTGCCACCAGTGATAGTGCGCAGCCCCAGCATTTT. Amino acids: CATSDSAQPQHF.

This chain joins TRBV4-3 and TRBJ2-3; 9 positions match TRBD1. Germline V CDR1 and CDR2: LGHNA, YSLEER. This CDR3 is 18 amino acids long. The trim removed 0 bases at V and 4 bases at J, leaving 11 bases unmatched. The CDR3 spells CASSQDLRGQGMADTQYF. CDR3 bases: TGCGCCAGCAGCCAAGATCTACGGGGACAGGGAATGGCAGATACGCAGTATTTT.

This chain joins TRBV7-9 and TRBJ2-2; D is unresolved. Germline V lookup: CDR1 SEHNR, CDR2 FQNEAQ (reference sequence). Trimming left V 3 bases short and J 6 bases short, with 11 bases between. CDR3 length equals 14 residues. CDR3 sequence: CASSFPQSAGELFF. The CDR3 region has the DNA TGTGCCAGCAGCTTCCCACAAAGCGCCGGGGAGCTGTTTTTT.

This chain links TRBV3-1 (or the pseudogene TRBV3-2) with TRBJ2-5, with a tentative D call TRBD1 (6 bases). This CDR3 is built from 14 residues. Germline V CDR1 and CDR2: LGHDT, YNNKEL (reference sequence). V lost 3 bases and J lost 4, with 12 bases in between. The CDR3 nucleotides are TGTGCCAGCAGCCAGGAACAGGGAATAGAGACCCAGTACTTC. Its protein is CASSQEQGIETQYF.

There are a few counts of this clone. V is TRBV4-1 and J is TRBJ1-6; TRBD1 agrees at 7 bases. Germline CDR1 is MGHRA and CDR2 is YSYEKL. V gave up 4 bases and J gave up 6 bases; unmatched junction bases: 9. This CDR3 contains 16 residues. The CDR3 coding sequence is TGCGCCAGCAGCCCGAAGGGGGCGCTTCGTAATTCACCCCTCCACTTT. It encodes CASSPKGALRNSPLHF.

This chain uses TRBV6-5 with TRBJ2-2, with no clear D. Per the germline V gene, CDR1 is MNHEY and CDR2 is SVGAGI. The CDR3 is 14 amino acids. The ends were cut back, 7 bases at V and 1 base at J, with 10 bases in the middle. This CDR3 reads CASIWQENTGELFF. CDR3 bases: TGTGCCAGCATCTGGCAGGAGAACACCGGGGAGCTGTTTTTT.

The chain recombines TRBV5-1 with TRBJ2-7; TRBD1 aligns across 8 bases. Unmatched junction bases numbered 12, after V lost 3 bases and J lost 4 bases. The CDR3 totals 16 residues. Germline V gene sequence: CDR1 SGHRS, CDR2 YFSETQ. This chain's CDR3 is CASSSTRGTGGYEQYF. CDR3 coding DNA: TGCGCCAGCAGCTCGACCCGTGGGACAGGAGGGTACGAGCAGTACTTC. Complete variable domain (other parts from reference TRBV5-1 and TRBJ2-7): KAGVTQTPRYLIKTRGQQVTLSCSPISGHRSVSWYQQTPGQGLQFLFEYFSETQRNKGNFPGRFSGRQFSNSRSEMNVSTLELGDSALYLCASSSTRGTGGYEQYFGPGTRLTVT.

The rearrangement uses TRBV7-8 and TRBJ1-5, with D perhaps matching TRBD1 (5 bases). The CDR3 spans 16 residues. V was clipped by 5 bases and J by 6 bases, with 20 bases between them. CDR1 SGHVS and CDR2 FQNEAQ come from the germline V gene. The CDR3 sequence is CASSPTGGARRQPQHF. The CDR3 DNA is TGTGCCAGCAGCCCTACGGGAGGGGCGCGTCGTCAGCCCCAGCATTTT.

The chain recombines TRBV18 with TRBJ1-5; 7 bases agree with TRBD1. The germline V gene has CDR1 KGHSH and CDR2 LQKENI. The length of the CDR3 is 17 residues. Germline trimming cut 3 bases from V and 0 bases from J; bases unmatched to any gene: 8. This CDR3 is CASSPRPGTVSNQPQHF. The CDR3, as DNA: TGTGCCAGCTCACCTCGGCCGGGGACAGTTAGCAATCAGCCCCAGCATTTT.

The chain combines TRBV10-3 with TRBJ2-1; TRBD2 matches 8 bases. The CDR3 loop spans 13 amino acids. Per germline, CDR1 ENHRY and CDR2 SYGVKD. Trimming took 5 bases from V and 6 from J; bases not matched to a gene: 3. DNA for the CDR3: TGTGCCATCAGTCGGACTAGCCCCAATGAGCAGTTCTTC. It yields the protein CAISRTSPNEQFF.

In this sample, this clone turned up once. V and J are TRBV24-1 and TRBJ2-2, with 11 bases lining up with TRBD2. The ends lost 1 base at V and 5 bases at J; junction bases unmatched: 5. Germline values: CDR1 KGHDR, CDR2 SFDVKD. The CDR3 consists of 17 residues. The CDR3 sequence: CATSDFPASGGTGELFF. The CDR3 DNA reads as TGTGCCACCAGTGATTTCCCCGCTAGCGGGGGGACCGGGGAGCTGTTTTTT.

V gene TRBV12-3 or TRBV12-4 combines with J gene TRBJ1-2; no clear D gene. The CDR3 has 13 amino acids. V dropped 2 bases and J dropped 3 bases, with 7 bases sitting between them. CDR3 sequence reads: CASSLQRDYGYTF. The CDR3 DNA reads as TGTGCCAGCAGTTTACAGCGGGACTATGGCTACACCTTC.

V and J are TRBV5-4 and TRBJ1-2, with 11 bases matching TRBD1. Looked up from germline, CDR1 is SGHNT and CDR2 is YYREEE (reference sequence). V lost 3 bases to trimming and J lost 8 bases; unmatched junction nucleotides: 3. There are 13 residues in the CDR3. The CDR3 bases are TGTGCCAGCAGCTGGACAGGGGGCAGGGGCTACACCTTC. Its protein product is CASSWTGGRGYTF. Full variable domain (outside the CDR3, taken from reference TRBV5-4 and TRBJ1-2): ETGVTQSPTHLIKTRGQQVTLRCSSQSGHNTVSWYQQALGQGPQFIFQYYREEENGRGNFPPRFSGLQFPNYSSELNVNALELDDSALYLCASSWTGGRGYTFGSGTRLTVV.

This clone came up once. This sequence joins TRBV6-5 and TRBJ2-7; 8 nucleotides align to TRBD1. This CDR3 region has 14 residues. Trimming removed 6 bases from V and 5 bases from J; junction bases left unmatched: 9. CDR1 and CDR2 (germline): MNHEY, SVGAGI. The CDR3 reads CASRISRGQHEQYF. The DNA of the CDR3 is TGTGCCAGCAGAATAAGCAGGGGGCAGCACGAGCAGTACTTC.

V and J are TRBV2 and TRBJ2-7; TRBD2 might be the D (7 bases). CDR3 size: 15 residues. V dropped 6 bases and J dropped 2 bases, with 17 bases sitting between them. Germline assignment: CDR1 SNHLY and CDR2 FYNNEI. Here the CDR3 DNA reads TGTGCCAGCAGAGGGGGGGCGACTAGGGCCTACGAGCAGTACTTC. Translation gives CASRGGATRAYEQYF.

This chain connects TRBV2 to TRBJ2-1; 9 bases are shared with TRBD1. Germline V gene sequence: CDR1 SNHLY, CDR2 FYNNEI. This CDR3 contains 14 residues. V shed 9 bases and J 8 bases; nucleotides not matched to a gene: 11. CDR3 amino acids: CASFPGQGSHEQFF. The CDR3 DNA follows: TGTGCCAGTTTCCCGGGACAGGGTTCGCATGAGCAGTTCTTC. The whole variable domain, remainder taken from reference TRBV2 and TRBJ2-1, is EPEVTQTPSHQVTQMGQEVILRCVPISNHLYFYWYRQILGQKVEFLVSFYNNEISEKSEIFDDQFSVERPDGSNFTLKIRSTKLEDSAMYFCASFPGQGSHEQFFGPGTRLTVL.

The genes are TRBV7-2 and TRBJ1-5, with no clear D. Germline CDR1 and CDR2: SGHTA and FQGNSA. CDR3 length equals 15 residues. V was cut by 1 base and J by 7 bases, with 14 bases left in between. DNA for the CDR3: TGTGCCAGCAGCTTAGATGGGAGGGTTGGGCAGCCCCAGCATTTT. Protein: CASSLDGRVGQPQHF.

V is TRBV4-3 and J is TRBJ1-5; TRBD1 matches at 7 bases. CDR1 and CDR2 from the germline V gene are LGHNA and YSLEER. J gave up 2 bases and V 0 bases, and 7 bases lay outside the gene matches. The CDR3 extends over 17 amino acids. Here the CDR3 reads CASSQDVPGTGNQPQHF. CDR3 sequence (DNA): TGCGCCAGCAGCCAAGATGTTCCTGGGACAGGCAATCAGCCCCAGCATTTT.